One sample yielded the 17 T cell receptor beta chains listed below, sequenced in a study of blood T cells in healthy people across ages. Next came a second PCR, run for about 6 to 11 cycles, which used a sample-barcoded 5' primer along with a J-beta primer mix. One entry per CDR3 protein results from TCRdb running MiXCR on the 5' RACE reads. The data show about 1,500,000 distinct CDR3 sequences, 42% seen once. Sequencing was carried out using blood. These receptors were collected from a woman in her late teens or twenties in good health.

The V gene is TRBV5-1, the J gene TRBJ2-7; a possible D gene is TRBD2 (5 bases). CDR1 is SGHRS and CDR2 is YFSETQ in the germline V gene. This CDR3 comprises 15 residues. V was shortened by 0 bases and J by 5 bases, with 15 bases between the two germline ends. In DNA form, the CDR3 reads TGCGCCAGCAGCTTGGTGGCAGCGGAAAATAACGAGCAGTACTTC. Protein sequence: CASSLVAAENNEQYF.

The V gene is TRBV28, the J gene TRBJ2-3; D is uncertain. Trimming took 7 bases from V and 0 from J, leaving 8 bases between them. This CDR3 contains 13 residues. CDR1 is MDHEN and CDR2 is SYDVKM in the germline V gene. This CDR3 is CASNLLSTDTQYF. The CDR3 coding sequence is TGTGCCAGCAACCTGCTTAGCACAGATACGCAGTATTTT.

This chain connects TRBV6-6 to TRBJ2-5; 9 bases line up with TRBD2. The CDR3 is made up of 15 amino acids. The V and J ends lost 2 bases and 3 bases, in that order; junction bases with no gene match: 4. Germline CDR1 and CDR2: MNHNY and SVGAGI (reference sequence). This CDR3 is CASSYRTSVEETQYF. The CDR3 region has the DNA TGTGCCAGCAGTTACCGGACTAGCGTAGAAGAGACCCAGTACTTC.

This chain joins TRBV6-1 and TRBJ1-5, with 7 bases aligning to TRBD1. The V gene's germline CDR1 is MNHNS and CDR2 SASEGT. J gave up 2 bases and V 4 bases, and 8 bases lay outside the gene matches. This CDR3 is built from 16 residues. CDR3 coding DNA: TGTGCCAGCAGTGGGGCCAGGGGGACGGGCAATCAGCCCCAGCATTTT. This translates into CASSGARGTGNQPQHF.

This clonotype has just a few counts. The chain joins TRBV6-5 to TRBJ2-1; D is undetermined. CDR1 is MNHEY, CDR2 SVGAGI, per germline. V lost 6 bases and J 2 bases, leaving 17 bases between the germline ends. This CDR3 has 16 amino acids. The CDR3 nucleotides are TGTGCCAGCAGACCCGATTGGTCCAGGACCTACAATGAGCAGTTCTTC. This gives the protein CASRPDWSRTYNEQFF.

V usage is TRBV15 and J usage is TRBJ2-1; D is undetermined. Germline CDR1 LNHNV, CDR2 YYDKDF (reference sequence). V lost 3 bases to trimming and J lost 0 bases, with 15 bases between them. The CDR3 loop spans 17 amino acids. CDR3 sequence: CATSRDLLISSYNEQFF. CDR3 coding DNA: TGTGCCACCAGCAGGGACCTTCTAATTAGCTCCTACAATGAGCAGTTCTTC.

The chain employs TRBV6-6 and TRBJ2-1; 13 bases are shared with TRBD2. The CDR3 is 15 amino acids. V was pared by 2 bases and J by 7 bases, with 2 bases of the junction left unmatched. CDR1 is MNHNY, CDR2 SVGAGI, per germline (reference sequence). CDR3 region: CASSYGTSGNNEQFF. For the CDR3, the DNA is TGTGCCAGCAGTTACGGGACTAGCGGGAATAATGAGCAGTTCTTC.

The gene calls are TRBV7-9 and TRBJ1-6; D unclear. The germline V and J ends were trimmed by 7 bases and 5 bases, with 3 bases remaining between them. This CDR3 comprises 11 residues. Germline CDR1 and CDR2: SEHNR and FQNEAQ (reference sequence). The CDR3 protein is CASTDNSPLHF. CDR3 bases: TGTGCCAGCACCGATAATTCACCCCTCCACTTT.

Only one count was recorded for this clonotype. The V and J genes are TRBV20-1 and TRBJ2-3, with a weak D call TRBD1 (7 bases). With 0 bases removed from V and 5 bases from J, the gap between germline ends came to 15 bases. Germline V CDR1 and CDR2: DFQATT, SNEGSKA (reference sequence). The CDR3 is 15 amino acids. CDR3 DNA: TGCAGTGCTAGAGATGGAGGGACAGTGGGAGATACGCAGTATTTT. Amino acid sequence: CSARDGGTVGDTQYF.

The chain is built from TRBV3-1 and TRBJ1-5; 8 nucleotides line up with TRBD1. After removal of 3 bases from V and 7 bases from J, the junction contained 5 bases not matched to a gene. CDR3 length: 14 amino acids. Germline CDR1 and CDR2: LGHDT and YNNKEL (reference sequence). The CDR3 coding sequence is TGTGCCAGCAGCCAGACAGGGGCTGGGCAGCCCCAGCATTTT. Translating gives CASSQTGAGQPQHF.

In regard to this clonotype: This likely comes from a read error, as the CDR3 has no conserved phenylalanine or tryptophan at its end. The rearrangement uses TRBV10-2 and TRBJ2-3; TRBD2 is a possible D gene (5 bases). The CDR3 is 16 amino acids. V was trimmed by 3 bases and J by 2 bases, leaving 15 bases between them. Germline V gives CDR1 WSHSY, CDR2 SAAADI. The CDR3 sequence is CASSDYSETYTDTQYL. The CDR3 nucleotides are TGCGCCAGCAGTGACTATAGCGAGACTTACACAGATACGCAGTATTTA.

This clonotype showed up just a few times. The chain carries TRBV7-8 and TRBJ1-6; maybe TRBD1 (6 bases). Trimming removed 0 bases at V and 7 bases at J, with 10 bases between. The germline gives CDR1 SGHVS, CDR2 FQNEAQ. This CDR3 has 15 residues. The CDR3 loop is CASSLAGTSNSPLHF. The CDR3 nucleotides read TGTGCCAGCAGCTTAGCGGGGACATCGAATTCACCCCTCCACTTT.

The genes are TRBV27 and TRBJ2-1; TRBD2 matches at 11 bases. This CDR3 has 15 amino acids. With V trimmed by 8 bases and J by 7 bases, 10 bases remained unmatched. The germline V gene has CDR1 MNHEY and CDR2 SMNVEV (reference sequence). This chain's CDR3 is CASAERTSGPNEQFF. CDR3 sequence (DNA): TGTGCCAGCGCAGAACGGACTAGCGGGCCGAATGAGCAGTTCTTC.

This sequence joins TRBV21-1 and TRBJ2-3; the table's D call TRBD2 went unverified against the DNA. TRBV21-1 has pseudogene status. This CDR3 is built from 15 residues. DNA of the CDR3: TGTGCCAGCAGCAAAAATGAGCGGGAGACAGATACGCAGTATTTT. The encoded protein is CASSKNERETDTQYF.

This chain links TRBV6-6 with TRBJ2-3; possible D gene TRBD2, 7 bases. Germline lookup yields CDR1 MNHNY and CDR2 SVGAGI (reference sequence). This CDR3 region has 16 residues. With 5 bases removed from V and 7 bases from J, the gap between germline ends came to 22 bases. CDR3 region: CASSPLMGGGAHTQYF. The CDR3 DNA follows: TGTGCCAGCAGTCCCCTGATGGGCGGGGGCGCTCATACGCAGTATTTT.

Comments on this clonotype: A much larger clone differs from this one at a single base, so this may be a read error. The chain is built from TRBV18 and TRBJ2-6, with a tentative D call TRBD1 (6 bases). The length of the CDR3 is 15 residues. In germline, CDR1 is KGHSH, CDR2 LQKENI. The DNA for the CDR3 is TGTGCCGGCTCACCACAGGGATCTGGGGCCAACGTCCTGACTTTC. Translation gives CAGSPQGSGANVLTF. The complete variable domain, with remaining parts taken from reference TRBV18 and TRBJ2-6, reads NAGVMQNPRHLVRRRGQEARLRCSPMKGHSHVYWYRQLPEEGLKFMVYLQKENIIDESGMPKERFSAEFPKEGPSILRIQQVVRGDSAAYFCAGSPQGSGANVLTFGAGSRLTVL.

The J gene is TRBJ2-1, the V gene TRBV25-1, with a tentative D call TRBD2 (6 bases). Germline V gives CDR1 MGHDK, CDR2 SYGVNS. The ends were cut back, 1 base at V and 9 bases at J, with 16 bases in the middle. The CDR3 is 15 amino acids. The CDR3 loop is CASSESLLLAAEQFF. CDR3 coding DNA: TGTGCCAGCAGTGAATCGCTACTACTAGCCGCTGAGCAGTTCTTC.